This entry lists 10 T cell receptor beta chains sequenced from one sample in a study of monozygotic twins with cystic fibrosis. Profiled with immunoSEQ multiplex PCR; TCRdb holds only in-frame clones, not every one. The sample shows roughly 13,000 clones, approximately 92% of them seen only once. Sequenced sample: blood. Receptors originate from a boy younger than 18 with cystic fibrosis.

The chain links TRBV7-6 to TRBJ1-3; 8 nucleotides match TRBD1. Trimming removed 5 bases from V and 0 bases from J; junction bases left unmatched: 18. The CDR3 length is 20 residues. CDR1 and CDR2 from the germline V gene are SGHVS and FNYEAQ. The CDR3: CASSPQQGVNSWTSGNTIYF. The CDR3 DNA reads TGTGCCAGCAGCCCCCAACAGGGGGTAAATTCGTGGACCTCTGGAAACACCATATATTTT.

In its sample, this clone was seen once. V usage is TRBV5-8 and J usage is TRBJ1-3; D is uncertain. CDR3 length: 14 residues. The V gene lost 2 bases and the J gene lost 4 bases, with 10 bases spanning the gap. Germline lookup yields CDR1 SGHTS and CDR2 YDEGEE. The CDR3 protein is CASSFGSSGNTIYF. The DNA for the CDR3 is TGTGCCAGCAGCTTTGGATCAAGCGGAAACACCATATATTTT.

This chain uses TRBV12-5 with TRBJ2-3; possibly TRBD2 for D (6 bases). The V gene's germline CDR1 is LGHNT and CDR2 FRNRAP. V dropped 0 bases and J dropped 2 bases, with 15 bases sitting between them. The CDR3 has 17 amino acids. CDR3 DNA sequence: TGTGCTAGTGGTTTGGTGGGGCCACGGGGGACCACAGATACGCAGTATTTT. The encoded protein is CASGLVGPRGTTDTQYF.

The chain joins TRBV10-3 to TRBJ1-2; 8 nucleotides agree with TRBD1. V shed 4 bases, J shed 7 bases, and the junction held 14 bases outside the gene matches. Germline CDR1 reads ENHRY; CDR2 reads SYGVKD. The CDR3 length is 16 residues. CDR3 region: CAISGFTQGALGGYTF. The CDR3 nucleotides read TGTGCCATCAGTGGATTCACGCAGGGGGCTTTGGGTGGCTACACCTTC.

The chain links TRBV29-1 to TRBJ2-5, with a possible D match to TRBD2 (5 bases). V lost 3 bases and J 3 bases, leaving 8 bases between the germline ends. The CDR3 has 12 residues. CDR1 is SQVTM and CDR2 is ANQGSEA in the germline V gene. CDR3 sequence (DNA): TGCAGCGTTGACCGGGGAAAAGAGACCCAGTACTTC. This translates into CSVDRGKETQYF.

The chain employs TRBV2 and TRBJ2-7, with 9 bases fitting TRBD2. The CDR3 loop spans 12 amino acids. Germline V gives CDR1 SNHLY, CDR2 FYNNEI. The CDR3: CGAGGSSYEQYF. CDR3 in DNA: TGTGGCGCGGGGGGGAGCTCCTACGAGCAGTACTTC.

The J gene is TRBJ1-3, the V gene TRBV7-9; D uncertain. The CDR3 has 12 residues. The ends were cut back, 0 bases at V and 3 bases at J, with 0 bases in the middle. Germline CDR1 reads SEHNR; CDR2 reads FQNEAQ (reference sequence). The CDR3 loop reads CASSLAGNTIYF. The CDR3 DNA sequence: TGTGCCAGCAGCTTAGCTGGAAACACCATATATTTT.

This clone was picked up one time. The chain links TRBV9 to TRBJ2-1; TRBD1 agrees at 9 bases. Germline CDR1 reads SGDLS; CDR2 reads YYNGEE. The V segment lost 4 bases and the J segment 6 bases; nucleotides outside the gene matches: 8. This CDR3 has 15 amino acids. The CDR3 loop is CASSLGTGMGNEQFF. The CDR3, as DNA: TGTGCCAGCAGCCTGGGGACAGGGATGGGCAATGAGCAGTTCTTC. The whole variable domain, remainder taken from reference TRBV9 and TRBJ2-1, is DSGVTQTPKHLITATGQRVTLRCSPRSGDLSVYWYQQSLDQGLQFLIQYYNGEERAKGNILERFSAQQFPDLHSELNLSSLELGDSALYFCASSLGTGMGNEQFFGPGTRLTVL.

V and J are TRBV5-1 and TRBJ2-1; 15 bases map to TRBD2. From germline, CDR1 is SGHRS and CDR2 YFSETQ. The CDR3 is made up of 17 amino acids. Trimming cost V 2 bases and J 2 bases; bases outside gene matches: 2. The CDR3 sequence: CASSFGLAGGPYNEQFF. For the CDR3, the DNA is TGCGCCAGCAGCTTTGGACTAGCGGGAGGGCCCTACAATGAGCAGTTCTTC.

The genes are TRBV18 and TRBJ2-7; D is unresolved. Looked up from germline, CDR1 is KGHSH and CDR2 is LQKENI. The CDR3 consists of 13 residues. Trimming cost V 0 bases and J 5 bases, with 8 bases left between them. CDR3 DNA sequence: TGTGCCAGCTCACCACCCGGGCAAGACGAGCAGTACTTC. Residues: CASSPPGQDEQYF.